This T cell receptor beta chain originates from a study of blood T cell repertoires in COVID-19. V gave up 8 bases and J gave up 0 bases, with 11 bases separating them. The V gene's germline CDR1 is MNHEY and CDR2 SVGAGI. There are 14 residues in the CDR3. This clone was picked up a small number of times. This table comes from immunoSEQ multiplex PCR, and its TCRdb copy is limited to in-frame clones, with some not included. Among about 44,000 clones, about 89% were seen once, and the ten largest hold 15%. The sample comprised peripheral blood. The chain has TRBV6-5 and TRBJ1-5; unclear D gene. The origin of this receptor is a man between 65 and 85 years old with active COVID-19. The CDR3 loop is CASSPTYSNQPQHF. In DNA form, the CDR3 reads TGTGCCAGCTCCCCAACCTATAGCAATCAGCCCCAGCATTTT.